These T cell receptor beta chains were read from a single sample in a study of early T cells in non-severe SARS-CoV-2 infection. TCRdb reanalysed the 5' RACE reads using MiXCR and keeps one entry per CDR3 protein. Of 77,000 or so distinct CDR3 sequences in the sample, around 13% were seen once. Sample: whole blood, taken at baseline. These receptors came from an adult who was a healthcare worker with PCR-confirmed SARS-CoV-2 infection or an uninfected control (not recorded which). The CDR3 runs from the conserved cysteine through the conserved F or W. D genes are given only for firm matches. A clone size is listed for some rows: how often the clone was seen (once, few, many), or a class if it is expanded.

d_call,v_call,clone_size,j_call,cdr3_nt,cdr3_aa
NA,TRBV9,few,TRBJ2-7,TGTGCCAGCAGCGTAGCTACTTCCGAGGGGAAGCAGTACTTC,CASSVATSEGKQYF
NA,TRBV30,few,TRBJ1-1,TGTGCCTTAGAAAGGGGACTCACTGAAGCTTTCTTT,CALERGLTEAFF
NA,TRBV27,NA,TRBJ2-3,TGTGCCAGCAGTTTCCAGCGGGTCACAGATACGCAGTATTTT,CASSFQRVTDTQYF
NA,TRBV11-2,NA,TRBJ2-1,TGTGCCAGCAGCTTAATCGGGAGCTCCTACAATGAGCAGTTCTTC,CASSLIGSSYNEQFF
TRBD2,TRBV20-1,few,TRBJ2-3,TGCAGTGCTACGGCTACTAGCGGGAGAGCAGATACGCAGTATTTT,CSATATSGRADTQYF
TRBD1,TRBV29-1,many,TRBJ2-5,TGCAGCGTTGAACCGGAGACAGGGACGAGAGAGACCCAGTACTTC,CSVEPETGTRETQYF
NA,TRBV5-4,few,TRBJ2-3,TGTGCCAGCAGCTTCGGTGGGAGTGTTGATACGCAGTATTTT,CASSFGGSVDTQYF
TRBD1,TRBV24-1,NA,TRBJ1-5,TGTGCCACCGGGACAGATGGCAATCAGCCCCAGCATTTT,CATGTDGNQPQHF
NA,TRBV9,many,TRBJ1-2,TGTGCCAGCAGCGTACCCTATGGCTACACCTTC,CASSVPYGYTF
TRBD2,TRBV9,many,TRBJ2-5,TGTGCCAGCAGCTCCGGGGGGTACCAAGAGACCCAGTACTTC,CASSSGGYQETQYF
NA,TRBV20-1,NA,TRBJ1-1,TGCAGTGCTAGAGGGACACCGAACACTGAAGCTTTCTTT,CSARGTPNTEAFF
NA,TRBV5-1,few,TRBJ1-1,TGCGCCAGCAGCTTGGAATTAGGGCAGCTGAACACTGAAGCTTTCTTT,CASSLELGQLNTEAFF
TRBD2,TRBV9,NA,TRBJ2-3,TGTGCCAGCAGCGTAGCGGGACTAGCGGTTAGCACAGATACGCAGTATTTT,CASSVAGLAVSTDTQYF
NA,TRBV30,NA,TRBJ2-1,TGTGCCTGGAGTGGGCCCCTCCTCAGGGTAAATCCGTTCTTC,CAWSGPLLRVNPFF
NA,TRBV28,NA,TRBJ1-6,TGTGCCAGCAGTTTACTAATCTCAGTCTATAATTCACCCCTCCACTTT,CASSLLISVYNSPLHF
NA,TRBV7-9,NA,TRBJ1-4,TGTGCCAGCAGCTCTCTGGCCTCTGCTAATGAAAAACTGTTTTTT,CASSSLASANEKLFF
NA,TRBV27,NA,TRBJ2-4,TGTGCCAGCAGTCCGCGACTAGGCTTCAAAAACATTCAGTACTTC,CASSPRLGFKNIQYF
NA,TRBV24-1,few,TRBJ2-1,TGTGCCACCAGTGACCACCGACAGTACTCCTACAATGAGCAGTTCTTC,CATSDHRQYSYNEQFF
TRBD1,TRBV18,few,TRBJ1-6,TGTGCCAGCTCATTTGGACAGGCCTCCCGTGATTCACCCCTCCACTTT,CASSFGQASRDSPLHF
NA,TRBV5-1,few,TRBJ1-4,TGCGCCAGCAGCTGGAAGGCCGGGGATGAAAAACTGTTTTTT,CASSWKAGDEKLFF
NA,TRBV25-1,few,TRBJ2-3,TGTGCCAGCAGTGAATATACGAGCTCCACAGATACGCAGTATTTT,CASSEYTSSTDTQYF
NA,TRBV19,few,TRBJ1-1,TGTGCCAGTAGTACGTTAGGGCAGGGAGGTACTGAAGCTTTCTTT,CASSTLGQGGTEAFF
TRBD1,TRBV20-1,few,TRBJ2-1,TGCAGTGCTAGCGGGGGACAGGGGTACAATGAGCAGTTCTTC,CSASGGQGYNEQFF
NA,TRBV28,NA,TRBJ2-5,TGTGCCAGCAGTTTCTGCAGGACTACCGAGGAGACCCAGTACTTC,CASSFCRTTEETQYF
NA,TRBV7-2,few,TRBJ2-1,TGTGCCAGCAGCCCACGTCGCGGCGGTGGGCAGTTCTTC,CASSPRRGGGQFF
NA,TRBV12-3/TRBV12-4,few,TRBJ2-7,TGTGCCAGCAGTTATAACGTGGGCGTAGGCGAGCAGTACTTC,CASSYNVGVGEQYF
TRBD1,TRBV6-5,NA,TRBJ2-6,TGTGCCAGCAGTTACTCCGGACAGGCTGGGGCCAACGTCCTGACTTTC,CASSYSGQAGANVLTF
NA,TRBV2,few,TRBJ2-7,TGTGCCAGCAGTGATTTCACGGGCCCCTTGGAGCAGTACTTC,CASSDFTGPLEQYF
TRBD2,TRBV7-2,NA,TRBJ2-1,TGTGCCAGCAGCTTACGCCTAGCGGGAGGGCCCCACAATGAGCAGTTCTTC,CASSLRLAGGPHNEQFF
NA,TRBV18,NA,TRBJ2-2,TGTGCCACCCGGAAGTTCACCGGGGAGCTGTTTTTT,CATRKFTGELFF
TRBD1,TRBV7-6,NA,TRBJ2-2,TGTGCCAGCAGCCCCCGGACAGGGAATCCCGGGGAGCTGTTTTTT,CASSPRTGNPGELFF
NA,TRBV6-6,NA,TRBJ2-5,TGTGCCAGCAGTTACCCAGGGGACGGCGGGAAGACCCAGTACTTC,CASSYPGDGGKTQYF
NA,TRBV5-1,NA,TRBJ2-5,TGCGCCAGCAGCCACTCCTCTAGCGAACTTCTCGGGGAGACCCAGTACTTC,CASSHSSSELLGETQYF
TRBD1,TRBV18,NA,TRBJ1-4,TGTGCCAGCTCACTGCGGACAGGGGGCTATGAAAAACTGTTTTTT,CASSLRTGGYEKLFF
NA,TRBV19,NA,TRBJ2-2,TGTGCCAGTAGTATCCCGGGAAGGGTCGTCGGGGAGCTGTTTTTT,CASSIPGRVVGELFF
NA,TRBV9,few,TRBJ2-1,TGTGCCAGCAGCGCAGACTATGTCCCGTCCCGAGAGTTCTTC,CASSADYVPSREFF
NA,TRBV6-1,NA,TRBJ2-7,TGTGCCAGCACCGCTACAGGATCTTCGTTCGGCGAGCAGTACTTC,CASTATGSSFGEQYF
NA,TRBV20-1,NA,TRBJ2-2,TGCAGTGCTCGGGGGGCAGAAAACACCGGGGAGCTGTTTTTT,CSARGAENTGELFF
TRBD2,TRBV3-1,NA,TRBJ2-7,TGTGCCAGCAGCCAAACTAGCGGGAGTGGTTGGGAGCAGTACTTC,CASSQTSGSGWEQYF
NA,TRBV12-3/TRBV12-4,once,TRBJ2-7,TGTGCCAGCACCCTTGAAGGGGCTTCCGAGCAGTACTTC,CASTLEGASEQYF
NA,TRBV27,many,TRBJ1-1,TGTGCCAGCAGTCCCCCAGGGGTAAACGCTTTCTTT,CASSPPGVNAFF
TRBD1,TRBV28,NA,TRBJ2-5,TGTGCCAGCAGTTCGCTTCGGACAGGGCGGACAGAGACCCAGTACTTC,CASSSLRTGRTETQYF
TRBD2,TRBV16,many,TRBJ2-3,TGTGCCAGCAGCCACCTACTAGCGGGAGGGTCCGATACGCAGTATTTT,CASSHLLAGGSDTQYF
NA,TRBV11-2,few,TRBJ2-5,TGTGCCAGCAGCTCCCTCGACAATGGGTTCCAAGAGACCCAGTACTTC,CASSSLDNGFQETQYF
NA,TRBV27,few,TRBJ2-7,TGTGCCAGCAGTTTATTTCGGGAGTCCTACGAGCAGTACTTC,CASSLFRESYEQYF
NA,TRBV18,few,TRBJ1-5,TGTGCCAGCTCACCACCGGGGAGCAGAAGCAATCAGCCCCAGCATTTT,CASSPPGSRSNQPQHF
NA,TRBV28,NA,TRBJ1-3,TGTGCCAGCAGTTTAGCGGACAGCAGAAACACCATATATTTT,CASSLADSRNTIYF
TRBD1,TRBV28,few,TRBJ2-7,TGTGCCAGCAGGAACCAGGGGGTTGGCGAGCAGTACTTC,CASRNQGVGEQYF
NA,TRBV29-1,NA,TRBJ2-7,TGCAGCGTTGAAGCGGGAGAGGCTGAGCAGTACTTC,CSVEAGEAEQYF
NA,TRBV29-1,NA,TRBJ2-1,TGCAGCGCCGAAGCCAGGGAGCCCTACAATGAGCAGTTCTTC,CSAEAREPYNEQFF
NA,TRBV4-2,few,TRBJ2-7,TGTGCCAGCAGCCAAGTGGGCAGCCAAGGGGGCTACGAGCAGTACTTC,CASSQVGSQGGYEQYF
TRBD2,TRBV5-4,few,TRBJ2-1,TGTGCCAGCAGCCACCGAGGGACTAGCGGTTACAATGAGCAGTTCTTC,CASSHRGTSGYNEQFF
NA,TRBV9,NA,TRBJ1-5,TGTGCCAGCAGCGTAGGGACAAATCAGCCCCAGCATTTT,CASSVGTNQPQHF